Each of the 25 T cell receptor beta chains below was sequenced from the same sample in a study of T cells in Graves' hyperthyroidism and ophthalmopathy (dated by TCRdb to about 2019). Preparation of the library involved multiplex PCR. Sequenced on an Illumina HiSeq 2000. The TCR beta CDR3 regions were amplified from RNA transcripts. A first-round RT-PCR of the TCR CDR3 used the HTBI primer set with the Qiagen OneStep RT-PCR kit. Using fastp at Q25 and MiXCR, TCRdb reprocessed the public reads and kept productive beta chains. Each CDR3 protein appears once, grouped with its most common genes and DNA. Within this sample are a few hundred thousand distinct CDR3 sequences, with about 15% of them counted one time only. The top ten constitute about 29% of the sample. Sequencing was performed on blood. These receptors were taken from a woman in her thirties with Graves' ophthalmopathy.

This clonotype was observed at least ten times. This sequence joins TRBV28 and TRBJ1-5; D unresolved. The length of the CDR3 is 15 residues. Germline V lookup: CDR1 MDHEN, CDR2 SYDVKM. Trimming left V 5 bases short and J 0 bases short, with 11 bases between. CDR3 amino acids: CASSMPGGSNQPQHF. The CDR3 DNA reads TGTGCCAGCAGTATGCCGGGTGGTAGCAATCAGCCCCAGCATTTT.

The rearrangement links TRBV19 to TRBJ2-7; TRBD1 agrees at 10 bases. The germline V gene encodes CDR1 LNHDA and CDR2 SQIVND (reference sequence). J was trimmed by 4 bases and V by 5 bases; bases with no gene match: 11. The CDR3 loop spans 16 amino acids. CDR3 sequence: CASSVNPGQGHYEQYF. In nucleotides, the CDR3 is TGTGCCAGTAGTGTCAATCCGGGACAGGGGCATTACGAGCAGTACTTC.

This clonotype has only a few counts. V usage is TRBV28 and J usage is TRBJ1-1, with a possible D match to TRBD1 (6 bases). This CDR3 is 14 amino acids long. V was cut by 7 bases and J by 2 bases, with 14 bases left in between. Germline V gives CDR1 MDHEN, CDR2 SYDVKM. The CDR3 spells CASIYRVPNTEAFF. The CDR3 DNA is TGTGCCAGCATATACAGGGTCCCCAACACTGAAGCTTTCTTT.

This clonotype was counted ten times or more. The rearrangement joins TRBV12-3 or TRBV12-4 to TRBJ1-5; D is undetermined. The CDR3 consists of 14 residues. V lost 3 bases and J 5 bases, leaving 11 bases between the germline ends. CDR3 protein: CASSFSGYDQPQHF. Here the CDR3 DNA reads TGTGCCAGCAGTTTCTCGGGGTATGATCAGCCCCAGCATTTT.

The V call is TRBV6-1, the J call TRBJ2-5; D is tentatively TRBD1 or TRBD2 (5 bases each). Germline CDR1 and CDR2: MNHNS and SASEGT. V lost 7 bases and J lost 4, with 16 bases in between. The CDR3 extends over 14 amino acids. The CDR3 spells CASKRGLAGETQYF. The DNA of the CDR3 is TGTGCCAGCAAGAGGGGTTTAGCTGGAGAGACCCAGTACTTC.

This sequence joins TRBV11-3 and TRBJ2-1; D remains unclear. CDR1 SGHNT and CDR2 YENEEA come from the germline V gene. This CDR3 comprises 13 residues. The V end was cut by 4 bases, the J end by 5 bases, with 9 bases between. The CDR3 is CASSWWAHNEQFF. Here the CDR3 DNA reads TGTGCCAGCAGCTGGTGGGCGCACAATGAGCAGTTCTTC.

The J gene is TRBJ2-5, the V gene TRBV10-3, with 8 nucleotides matching TRBD1. The CDR3 is 18 amino acids. Per germline, CDR1 ENHRY and CDR2 SYGVKD. Trimming removed 6 bases from V and 4 bases from J; junction bases left unmatched: 19. The CDR3 DNA reads as TGTGCCATCAGCGGGGGACAGGTCCAAGAAAGCAGTCGAGAGACCCAGTACTTC. Translating gives CAISGGQVQESSRETQYF.

J is TRBJ1-2 and V is TRBV28; 9 positions match TRBD1. J lost 8 bases, V lost 7 bases, and 8 bases had no gene match. The CDR3 contains 13 residues. The germline V gene has CDR1 MDHEN and CDR2 SYDVKM. This CDR3 reads CASTPGTGSGYTF. In nucleotides, the CDR3 is TGTGCCAGCACCCCCGGGACAGGGAGCGGCTACACCTTC.

V and J are TRBV12-3 or TRBV12-4 and TRBJ1-6, with D unresolved. This CDR3 spans 16 amino acids. V was trimmed by 6 bases and J by 3 bases, leaving 15 bases between them. The CDR3, as DNA: TGTGCCAGCAGCTCGAGTCGGCTCGACTATAATTCACCCCTCCACTTT. It encodes CASSSSRLDYNSPLHF.

The V call is TRBV28, the J call TRBJ1-1; D gene uncertain. Trimming cost V 6 bases and J 5 bases, with 13 bases left between them. The CDR3 length is 13 residues. Germline V gene data show CDR1 as MDHEN and CDR2 as SYDVKM. The CDR3 bases are TGTGCCAGCAGCCGACCGGATGCGACTGAAGCTTTCTTT. It translates to CASSRPDATEAFF. Full variable domain (outside the CDR3, taken from reference TRBV28 and TRBJ1-1): DVKVTQSSRYLVKRTGEKVFLECVQDMDHENMFWYRQDPGLGLRLIYFSYDVKMKEKGDIPEGYSVSREKKERFSLILESASTNQTSMYLCASSRPDATEAFFGQGTRLTVV.

This clonotype was seen repeatedly, ten times or more. The chain recombines TRBV3-1 with TRBJ2-1; D assignment may be TRBD1 or TRBD2 (5 bases each). The CDR3 has 16 residues. Germline CDR1 is LGHDT and CDR2 is YNNKEL (reference sequence). The V end was cut by 4 bases, the J end by 5 bases, with 18 bases between. The CDR3 coding sequence is TGTGCCAGCAGCCTCGTCGGGACCGAGGCCAACAATGAGCAGTTCTTC. Protein: CASSLVGTEANNEQFF.

The chain couples TRBV28 to TRBJ1-1, with D maybe TRBD1 (6 bases). Trimming took 6 bases from V and 7 from J, leaving 18 bases between them. Looked up from germline, CDR1 is MDHEN and CDR2 is SYDVKM. This CDR3 is built from 14 residues. For the CDR3, the DNA is TGTGCCAGCAGACCAAGGGGGGGAACAAATGAAGCTTTCTTT. Encoded protein: CASRPRGGTNEAFF.

This clonotype was observed at least ten times. This rearrangement joins TRBV12-3 or TRBV12-4 to TRBJ1-1; D gene uncertain. CDR3 length: 15 residues. V was cut by 1 base and J by 1 base, with 10 bases left in between. CDR3 DNA: TGTGCCAGCAGTTTAGGTCGGCGAAAGAACACTGAAGCTTTCTTT. It codes for CASSLGRRKNTEAFF.

This clonotype turned up a few times. The J gene is TRBJ2-5, the V gene TRBV24-1; 8 bases are shared with TRBD1. CDR3 length equals 14 residues. V lost 4 bases, J lost 5 bases, and 5 bases stayed unmatched. The V gene's germline CDR1 is KGHDR and CDR2 SFDVKD. The CDR3 DNA sequence: TGTGCCACCAGTGACCCAGGGGGCGGCGAGACCCAGTACTTC. Protein: CATSDPGGGETQYF.

J is TRBJ1-4 and V is TRBV7-9; maybe TRBD1 (6 bases). The germline V gene has CDR1 SEHNR and CDR2 FQNEAQ (reference sequence). Between the trimmed V and J ends, which lost 5 bases and 3 bases, there was a span of 13 bases. The CDR3 spans 15 residues. The DNA of the CDR3 is TGTGCCAGCAGCCGCGGAGGACAGTCTAATGAAAAACTGTTTTTT. Amino acid sequence: CASSRGGQSNEKLFF.

This clonotype was picked up many times. This rearrangement joins TRBV30 to TRBJ2-7; the match to TRBD2 covers 9 bases. The CDR3 totals 14 residues. The germline V gene encodes CDR1 GTSNPN and CDR2 SVGIG (reference sequence). V gave up 4 bases and J gave up 2 bases; unmatched junction bases: 6. The CDR3 DNA reads TGTGCCTGGAATGAACTAGCGGGTCCCTACGAGCAGTACTTC. Translating it yields CAWNELAGPYEQYF.

The chain uses TRBV12-3 or TRBV12-4 and TRBJ2-5; the D is unclear. V lost 10 bases and J 5 bases, leaving 17 bases between the germline ends. The CDR3 runs 13 residues. CDR3 sequence: CATRSGFAETQYF. The CDR3 DNA sequence: TGTGCCACCAGAAGTGGGTTTGCGGAGACCCAGTACTTC.

This clonotype was seen at least ten times. This sequence joins TRBV2 and TRBJ2-5; D is unclear. The CDR3 is 14 amino acids. Trimming pared 0 bases from V and 5 bases from J, leaving 10 bases between. Germline-derived CDR1 and CDR2 are SNHLY and FYNNEI. The CDR3 DNA sequence: TGTGCCAGCAGTGAAGCGTACTCTCGGGAGACCCAGTACTTC. The encoded protein is CASSEAYSRETQYF.

The genes are TRBV7-2 and TRBJ2-2; TRBD2 is a possible D gene (6 bases). CDR3 size: 16 residues. The V and J ends lost 2 bases and 6 bases respectively, with 16 bases between them. Germline lookup yields CDR1 SGHTA and CDR2 FQGNSA. The DNA for the CDR3 is TGTGCCAGCAGCTTAATCCGGGAGATTATAGCCGGGGAGCTGTTTTTT. Translated, it gives CASSLIREIIAGELFF.

This clonotype was seen ten or more times. The chain employs TRBV7-2 and TRBJ2-2; possible D gene TRBD2, 5 bases. There are 20 residues in the CDR3. Germline CDR1 and CDR2: SGHTA and FQGNSA. V shed 5 bases and J shed 1 base, with 26 bases lying between them. The CDR3: CASSTRHVGVGPLNTGELFF. The CDR3 DNA follows: TGTGCCAGCAGCACAAGGCACGTGGGAGTCGGGCCCCTGAACACCGGGGAGCTGTTTTTT.

This clonotype was observed a handful of times. The V call is TRBV29-1, the J call TRBJ2-7; D uncertain. The germline V and J ends were trimmed by 5 bases and 2 bases, with 10 bases remaining between them. CDR3 size: 12 residues. CDR1 and CDR2 from the germline V gene are SQVTM and ANQGSEA. The CDR3 loop is CSVFVRTYEQYF. In nucleotides, the CDR3 is TGCAGCGTTTTCGTTCGGACCTACGAGCAGTACTTC.

This clonotype was detected ten times or more. The rearrangement links TRBV28 to TRBJ2-5; TRBD2 matches at 7 bases. The length of the CDR3 is 15 residues. Trimming removed 6 bases from V and 4 bases from J; junction bases left unmatched: 11. The germline gives CDR1 MDHEN, CDR2 SYDVKM. CDR3 sequence: CASRPGGGLGETQYF. For the CDR3, the DNA is TGTGCCAGCAGGCCTGGGGGAGGGTTGGGAGAGACCCAGTACTTC.

This clonotype was seen a handful of times. This sequence joins TRBV10-1 and TRBJ2-7; 7 bases align to TRBD1. CDR1 and CDR2 (germline): WNHNN, SYGVQD (reference sequence). This CDR3 has 14 amino acids. Trimming at V came to 3 bases and at J to 1 base, leaving 3 bases not matched to a gene. The CDR3 sequence is CASSEWDSSYEQYF. CDR3 nucleotide sequence: TGCGCCAGCAGTGAATGGGACAGTTCCTACGAGCAGTACTTC.

This clonotype has more than one count but fewer than ten. The chain carries TRBV29-1 and TRBJ1-2; D is perhaps TRBD1 (6 bases). This CDR3 has 15 amino acids. Germline CDR1 reads SQVTM; CDR2 reads ANQGSEA. Trimming took off 3 bases at V and 0 bases at J, with 14 bases between the two ends. The CDR3 reads CSVEVGTTSNYGYTF. CDR3 nucleotides: TGCAGCGTTGAGGTTGGGACAACCTCTAACTATGGCTACACCTTC.

The chain's CDR3 is CASSVQGSRGYTF. In DNA, the CDR3 is TGTGCCAGCAGCGTGCAGGGGTCTAGAGGCTACACCTTC. The chain has TRBV9 and TRBJ1-2; a weak D match, TRBD1 (6 bases). V was trimmed by 2 bases and J by 8 bases, leaving 13 bases between them. The CDR3 is 13 amino acids. Per germline, CDR1 SGDLS and CDR2 YYNGEE.